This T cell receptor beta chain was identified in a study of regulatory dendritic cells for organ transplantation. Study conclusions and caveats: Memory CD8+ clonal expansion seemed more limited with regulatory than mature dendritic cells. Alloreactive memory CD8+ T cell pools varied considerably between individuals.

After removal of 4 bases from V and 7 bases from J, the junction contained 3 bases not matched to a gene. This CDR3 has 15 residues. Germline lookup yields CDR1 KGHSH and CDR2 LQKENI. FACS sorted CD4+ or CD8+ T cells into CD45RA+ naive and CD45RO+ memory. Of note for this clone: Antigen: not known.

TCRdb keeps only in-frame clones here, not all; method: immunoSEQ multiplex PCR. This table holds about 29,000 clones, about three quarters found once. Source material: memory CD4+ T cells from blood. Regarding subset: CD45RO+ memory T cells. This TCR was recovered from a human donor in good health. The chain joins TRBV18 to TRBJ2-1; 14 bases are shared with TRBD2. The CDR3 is CASSQRTSGGNEQFF. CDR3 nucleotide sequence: TGTGCCAGCTCACAGAGGACTAGCGGGGGGAATGAGCAGTTCTTC.